This record concerns one T cell receptor (beta chain) sequence. Libraries were prepared by immunoSEQ multiplex PCR; TCRdb keeps only in-frame clonotypes and omits some of them. The sample carries roughly 150,000 clones, around 90% recorded once. Germline loops: CDR1 SGHDN, CDR2 FVKESK. This CDR3 has 15 amino acids. V was shortened by 3 bases and J by 0 bases, with 9 bases between the two germline ends. The sample is drawn from a study of T cell responses to AZD1222 COVID-19 vaccine. The sequencing used peripheral blood, collected 28 days after the second AZD1222 dose. The sequence came from an adult who received the AZD1222 COVID-19 vaccine. The chain uses TRBV14 and TRBJ1-5; D perhaps matches TRBD1 (5 bases). The CDR3 here is CASSHGQDSNQPQHF. The CDR3 nucleotides are TGTGCCAGCAGCCACGGACAAGATAGCAATCAGCCCCAGCATTTT.